This is a list of T cell receptor beta chains from one sample in a study of PD-1 blockade in classical Hodgkin lymphoma. The data were produced by immunoSEQ multiplex PCR, yet TCRdb's version contains in-frame clones alone and is incomplete. Among 35,000 to 50,000 clones listed, around three fifths were seen once. The sequencing here drew on peripheral blood mononuclear cells (PBMCs), taken before the fourth cycle of nivolumab. All receptors derive from a human donor with classical Hodgkin lymphoma. Both conserved end residues are trimmed from each CDR3.

j_call v_call cdr3_aa
TRBJ1-1 TRBV27 ASSLWGGLNTEAF
TRBJ2-1 TRBV5-4 ASSLPPGQGSHGRF
TRBJ2-2 TRBV5-1 ASSDRGLVGELF
TRBJ2-1 TRBV18 ASSPGGGYNEQF
TRBJ2-7 TRBV18 ASSPAGQGGYEQY
TRBJ1-1 TRBV28 ASIPAGIVPEAF
TRBJ2-6 TRBV10-3 AISDYASGANVLT
TRBJ2-3 TRBV30 AWSARSTDTQY
TRBJ2-7 TRBV6-5 ASSPGLGSSYEQY
TRBJ2-2 TRBV28 ASFTSGGVGELF
TRBJ1-2 TRBV28 ASSLEGEDGYT
TRBJ1-1 TRBV19 ASSDTGTGNTEAF
TRBJ2-7 TRBV30 AFTRTYEQY
TRBJ2-7 TRBV28 ASSPRTGPTYEQY
TRBJ1-5 TRBV11-2 ASSPGQANQPQH
TRBJ2-5 TRBV2 ASSWAGLQETQY
TRBJ2-5 TRBV7-6 ASSPRETQY
TRBJ2-7 TRBV10-3 AISAQTGAYEQY
TRBJ2-7 TRBV7-9 ASSEYGTDFYEQY
TRBJ2-1 TRBV5-1 ASSLEGAGYNEQF
TRBJ1-1 TRBV5-1 ASTFQGMAF
TRBJ2-7 TRBV6-1 ASNPRGTVGEQY
TRBJ2-1 TRBV7-2 ASSPTDRPSSYNEQF
TRBJ1-3 TRBV27 ASSLEGKTGNTIY